This T cell receptor (beta chain) was found in a study of cytomegalovirus exposure and HLA in healthy donors. Trimming took off 4 bases at V and 0 bases at J, with 13 bases between the two ends. The V gene's germline CDR1 is ENHRY and CDR2 SYGVKD. The CDR3 contains 15 residues. PCR was performed using 60 Vbeta and 13 Jbeta primers. Libraries were prepared by immunoSEQ multiplex PCR; TCRdb keeps only in-frame clonotypes and omits some of them. The table records about 130,000 clones, around 77% of them present only once. This rearrangement joins TRBV10-3 to TRBJ2-7, with D possibly matching TRBD2 (5 bases). The sequence was collected from a man between 25 and 39 years old in good health and CMV-seronegative. Input material: PBMCs. Here the CDR3 DNA reads TGTGCCATCAGTGTTTCGACGGGGAGCTCCTACGAGCAGTACTTC. Protein product: CAISVSTGSSYEQYF.